This T cell receptor (beta chain) was profiled in a study of shared clonotypes between healthy human individuals. Assay used: immunoSEQ multiplex PCR; TCRdb lists only in-frame clones, some missing. The sample lists over a million clones; approximately 70% were seen once. Sequenced material: memory CD4+ T cells sorted from blood. Specified subset: CD45RA-negative fraction. This clonotype was sampled from a man aged 18-30 years in good health.

CDR3 loop: CASSPGVGGGTETQYF. The DNA for the CDR3 is TGCGCCAGCAGCCCCGGCGTAGGGGGGGGAACGGAGACCCAGTACTTC. The V call is TRBV5-1, the J call TRBJ2-5, with D possibly TRBD2 on 7 matching bases. The ends were cut back, 4 bases at V and 5 bases at J, with 21 bases in the middle. The CDR3 has 16 residues. Germline V gene lookup returns CDR1 SGHRS and CDR2 YFSETQ.